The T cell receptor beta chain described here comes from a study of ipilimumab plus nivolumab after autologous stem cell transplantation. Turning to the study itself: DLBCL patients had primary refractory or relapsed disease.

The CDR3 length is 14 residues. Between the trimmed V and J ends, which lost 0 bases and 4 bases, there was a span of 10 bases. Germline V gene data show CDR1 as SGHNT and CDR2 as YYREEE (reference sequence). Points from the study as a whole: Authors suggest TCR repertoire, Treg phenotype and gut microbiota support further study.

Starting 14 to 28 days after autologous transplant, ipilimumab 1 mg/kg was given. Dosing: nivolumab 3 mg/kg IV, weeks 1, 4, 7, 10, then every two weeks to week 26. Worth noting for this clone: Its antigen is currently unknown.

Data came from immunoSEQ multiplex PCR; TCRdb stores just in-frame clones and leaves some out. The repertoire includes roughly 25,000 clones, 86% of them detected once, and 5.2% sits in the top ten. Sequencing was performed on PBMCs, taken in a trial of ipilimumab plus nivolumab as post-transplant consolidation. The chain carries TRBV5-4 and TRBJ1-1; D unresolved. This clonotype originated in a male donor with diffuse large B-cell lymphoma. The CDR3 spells CASSLDYSSTEAFF. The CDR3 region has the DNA TGTGCCAGCAGCTTGGACTATAGCTCCACTGAAGCTTTCTTT.